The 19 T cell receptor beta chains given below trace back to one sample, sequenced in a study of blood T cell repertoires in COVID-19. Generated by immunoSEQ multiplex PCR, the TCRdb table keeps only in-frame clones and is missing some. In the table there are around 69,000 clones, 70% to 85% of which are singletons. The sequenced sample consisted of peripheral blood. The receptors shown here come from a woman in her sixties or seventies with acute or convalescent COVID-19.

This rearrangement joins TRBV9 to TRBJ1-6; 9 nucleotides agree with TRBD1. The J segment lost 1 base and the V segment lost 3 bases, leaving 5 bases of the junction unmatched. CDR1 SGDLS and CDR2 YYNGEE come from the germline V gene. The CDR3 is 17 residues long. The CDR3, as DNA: TGTGCCAGCAGCGGGACAGGGGCGCAATCCTATAATTCACCCCTCCACTTT. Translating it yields CASSGTGAQSYNSPLHF.

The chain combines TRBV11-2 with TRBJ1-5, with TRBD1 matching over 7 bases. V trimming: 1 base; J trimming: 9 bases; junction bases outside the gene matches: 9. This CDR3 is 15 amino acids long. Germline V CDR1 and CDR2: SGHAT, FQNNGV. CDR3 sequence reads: CASSLGDSAKWPQHF. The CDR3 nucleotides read TGTGCCAGCAGCTTAGGGGACAGCGCTAAATGGCCCCAGCATTTT. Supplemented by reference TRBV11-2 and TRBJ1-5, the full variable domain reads EAGVAQSPRYKIIEKRQSVAFWCNPISGHATLYWYQQILGQGPKLLIQFQNNGVVDDSQLPKDRFSAERLKGVDSTLKIQPAKLEDSAVYLCASSLGDSAKWPQHFGDGTRLSIL.

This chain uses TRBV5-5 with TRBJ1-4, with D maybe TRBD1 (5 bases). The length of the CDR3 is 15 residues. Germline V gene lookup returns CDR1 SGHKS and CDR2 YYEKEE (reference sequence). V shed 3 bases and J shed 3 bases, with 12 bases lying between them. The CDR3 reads CASSWGELPNEKLFF. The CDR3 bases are TGTGCCAGCAGCTGGGGGGAGTTACCTAATGAAAAACTGTTTTTT.

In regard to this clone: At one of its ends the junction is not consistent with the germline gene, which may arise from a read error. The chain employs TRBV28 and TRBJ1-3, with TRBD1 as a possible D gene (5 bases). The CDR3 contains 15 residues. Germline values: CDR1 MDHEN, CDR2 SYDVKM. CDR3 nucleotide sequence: TGTGTCAGCGGGGGACTCTCCGACTCTGGAAACACCATATATTTT. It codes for CVSGGLSDSGNTIYF.

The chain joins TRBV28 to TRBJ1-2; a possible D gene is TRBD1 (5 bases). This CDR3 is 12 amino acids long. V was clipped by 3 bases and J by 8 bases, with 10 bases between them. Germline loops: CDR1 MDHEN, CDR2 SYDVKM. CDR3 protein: CASSLKGFGYTF. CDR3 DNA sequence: TGTGCCAGCAGTTTGAAGGGGTTCGGCTACACCTTC.

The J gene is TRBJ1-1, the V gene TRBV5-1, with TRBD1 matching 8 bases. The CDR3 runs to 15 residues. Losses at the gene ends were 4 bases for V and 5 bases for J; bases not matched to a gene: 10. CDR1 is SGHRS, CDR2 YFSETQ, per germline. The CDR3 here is CASSLGTGGRTEAFF. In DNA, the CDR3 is TGCGCCAGCAGCCTAGGAACAGGGGGGAGGACTGAAGCTTTCTTT. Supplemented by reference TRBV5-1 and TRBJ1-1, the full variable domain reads KAGVTQTPRYLIKTRGQQVTLSCSPISGHRSVSWYQQTPGQGLQFLFEYFSETQRNKGNFPGRFSGRQFSNSRSEMNVSTLELGDSALYLCASSLGTGGRTEAFFGQGTRLTVV.

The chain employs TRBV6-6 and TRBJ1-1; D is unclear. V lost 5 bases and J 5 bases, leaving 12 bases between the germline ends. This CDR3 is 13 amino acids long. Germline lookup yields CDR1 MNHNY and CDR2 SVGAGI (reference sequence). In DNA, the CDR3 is TGTGCCAGCAGTCAACTGGTACGAACTGAAGCTTTCTTT. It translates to CASSQLVRTEAFF.

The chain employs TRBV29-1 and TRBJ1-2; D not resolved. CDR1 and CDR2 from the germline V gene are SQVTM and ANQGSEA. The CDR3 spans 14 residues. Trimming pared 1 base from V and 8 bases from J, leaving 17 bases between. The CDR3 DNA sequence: TGCAGCGTTGAAGGTCAGGACTCTACGAGGGGCTACACCTTC. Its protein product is CSVEGQDSTRGYTF. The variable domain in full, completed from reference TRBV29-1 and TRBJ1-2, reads SAVISQKPSRDICQRGTSLTIQCQVDSQVTMMFWYRQQPGQSLTLIATANQGSEATYESGFVIDKFPISRPNLTFSTLTVSNMSPEDSSIYLCSVEGQDSTRGYTFGSGTRLTVV.

As DNA, the CDR3 is TGTGCCAGCAGTTACTCTAGCGGGGGGGCCTACGAGCAGTACTTC. Amino acid sequence: CASSYSSGGAYEQYF. This chain joins TRBV6-5 and TRBJ2-7; 11 nucleotides line up with TRBD2. The V and J ends lost 0 bases and 2 bases, in that order; junction bases with no gene match: 0. Germline CDR1 is MNHEY and CDR2 is SVGAGI. This CDR3 has 15 amino acids.

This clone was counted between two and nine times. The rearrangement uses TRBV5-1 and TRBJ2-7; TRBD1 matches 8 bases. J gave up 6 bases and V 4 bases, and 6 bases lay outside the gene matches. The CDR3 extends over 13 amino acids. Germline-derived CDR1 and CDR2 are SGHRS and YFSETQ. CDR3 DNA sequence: TGCGCCAGCAGCCCCCGGGACAGGCTCGAGCAGTACTTC. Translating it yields CASSPRDRLEQYF.

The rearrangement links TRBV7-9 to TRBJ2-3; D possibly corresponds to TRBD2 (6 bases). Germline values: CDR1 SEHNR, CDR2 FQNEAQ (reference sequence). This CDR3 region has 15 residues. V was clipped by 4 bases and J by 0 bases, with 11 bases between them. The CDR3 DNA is TGTGCCAGCAGCTCCGGCGGGGCTAGCACAGATACGCAGTATTTT. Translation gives CASSSGGASTDTQYF. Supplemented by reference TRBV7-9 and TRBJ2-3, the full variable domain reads DTGVSQNPRHKITKRGQNVTFRCDPISEHNRLYWYRQTLGQGPEFLTYFQNEAQLEKSRLLSDRFSAERPKGSFSTLEIQRTEQGDSAMYLCASSSGGASTDTQYFGPGTRLTVL.

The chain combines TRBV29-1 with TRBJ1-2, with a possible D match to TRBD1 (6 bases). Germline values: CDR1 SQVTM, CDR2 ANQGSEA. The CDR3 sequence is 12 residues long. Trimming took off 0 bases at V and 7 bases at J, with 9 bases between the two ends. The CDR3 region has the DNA TGCAGCGTTGAAGACTACAGGGTTGGCTACACCTTC. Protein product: CSVEDYRVGYTF.

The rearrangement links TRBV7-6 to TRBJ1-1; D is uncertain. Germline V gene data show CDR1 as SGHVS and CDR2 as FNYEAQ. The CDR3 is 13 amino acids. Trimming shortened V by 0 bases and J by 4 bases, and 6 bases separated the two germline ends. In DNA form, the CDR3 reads TGTGCCAGCAGCTTAGCCTCGGGCACTGAAGCTTTCTTT. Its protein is CASSLASGTEAFF.

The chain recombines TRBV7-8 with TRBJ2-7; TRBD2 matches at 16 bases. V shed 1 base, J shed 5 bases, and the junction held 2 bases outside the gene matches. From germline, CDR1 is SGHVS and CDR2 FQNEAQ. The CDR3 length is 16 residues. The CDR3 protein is CASSLVGTSGRDEQYF. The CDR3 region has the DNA TGTGCCAGCAGCTTAGTTGGGACTAGCGGGAGGGACGAGCAGTACTTC.

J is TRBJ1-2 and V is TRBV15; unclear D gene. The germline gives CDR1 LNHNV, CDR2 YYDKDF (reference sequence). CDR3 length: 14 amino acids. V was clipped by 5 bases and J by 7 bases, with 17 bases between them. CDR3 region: CATSPSASLSGYTF. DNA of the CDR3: TGTGCCACCAGCCCTTCCGCCTCCCTAAGTGGCTACACCTTC.

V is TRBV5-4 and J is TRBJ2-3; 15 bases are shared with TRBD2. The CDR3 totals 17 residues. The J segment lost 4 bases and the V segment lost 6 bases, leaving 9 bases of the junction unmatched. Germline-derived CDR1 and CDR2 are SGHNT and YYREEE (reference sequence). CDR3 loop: CASTGLAGGGIADTQYF. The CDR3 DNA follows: TGTGCCAGCACGGGACTAGCGGGGGGAGGGATAGCAGATACGCAGTATTTT.

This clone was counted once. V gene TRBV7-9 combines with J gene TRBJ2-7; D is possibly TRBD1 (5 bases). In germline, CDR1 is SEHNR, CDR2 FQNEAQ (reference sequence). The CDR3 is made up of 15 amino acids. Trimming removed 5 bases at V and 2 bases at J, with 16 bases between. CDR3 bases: TGTGCCAGCAGCGTAACAACAGGATTTGCCTACGAGCAGTACTTC. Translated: CASSVTTGFAYEQYF.

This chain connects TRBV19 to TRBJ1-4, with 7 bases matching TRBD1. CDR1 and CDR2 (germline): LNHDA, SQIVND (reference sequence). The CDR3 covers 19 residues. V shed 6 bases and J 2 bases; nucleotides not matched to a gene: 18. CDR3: CASSYRTGLQRGTNEKLFF. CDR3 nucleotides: TGTGCCAGTAGCTACAGGACAGGCCTTCAGAGAGGGACTAATGAAAAACTGTTTTTT.

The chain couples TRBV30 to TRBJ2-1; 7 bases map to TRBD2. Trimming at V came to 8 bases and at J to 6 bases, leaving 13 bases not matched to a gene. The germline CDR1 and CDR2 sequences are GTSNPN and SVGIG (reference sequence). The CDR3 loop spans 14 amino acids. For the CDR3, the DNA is TGTGCCGCCCGAGGAGCGGGAAGGGGCAATGAGCAGTTCTTC. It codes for CAARGAGRGNEQFF.